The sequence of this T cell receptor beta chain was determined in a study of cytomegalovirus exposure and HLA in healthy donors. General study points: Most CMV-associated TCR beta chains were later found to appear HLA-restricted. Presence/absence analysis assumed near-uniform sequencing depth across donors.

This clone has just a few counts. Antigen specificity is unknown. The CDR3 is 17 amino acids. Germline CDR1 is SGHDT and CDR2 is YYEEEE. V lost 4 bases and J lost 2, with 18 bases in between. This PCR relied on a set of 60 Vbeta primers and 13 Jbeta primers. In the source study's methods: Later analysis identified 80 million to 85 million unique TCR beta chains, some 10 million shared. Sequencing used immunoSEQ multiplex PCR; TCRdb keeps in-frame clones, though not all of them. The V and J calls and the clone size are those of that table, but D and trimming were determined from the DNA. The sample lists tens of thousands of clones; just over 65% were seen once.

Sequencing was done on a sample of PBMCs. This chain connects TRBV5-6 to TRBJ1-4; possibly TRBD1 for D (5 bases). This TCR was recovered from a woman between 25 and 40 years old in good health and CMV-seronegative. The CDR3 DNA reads TGTGCCAGCAGCCCTCAGGGAAGGGACTGGACTAATGAAAAACTGTTTTTT. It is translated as CASSPQGRDWTNEKLFF.